This T cell receptor beta chain was obtained from a study of cytomegalovirus exposure and HLA in healthy donors. Findings and caveats of the study: By a later analysis, the bulk of CMV-associated TCR beta chains appeared HLA-restricted. Earlier findings revealed that most TCR beta V segments proved productive either about 87% or about 30% of the time. CMV serostatus was the only recorded immune exposure for donors. TCR beta chains numbering 164 were designated cytomegalovirus-associated.

As for this clone: What it binds is unknown.

The PCR used 60 Vbeta and 13 Jbeta primers. Sequenced by immunoSEQ multiplex PCR; TCRdb stores in-frame clones only, minus some. The table shows hundreds of thousands of clones, with around 80% occurring only once. Trimming left V 1 base short and J 13 bases short, with 13 bases between. The CDR3 runs 13 residues. Germline loops: CDR1 MGHRA, CDR2 YSYEKL. This sequence originates from a woman aged 40 to 50 in good health and CMV-seronegative. The sample comprised PBMCs. The chain couples TRBV4-1 to TRBJ1-4; perhaps TRBD1 as D (5 bases). The DNA for the CDR3 is TGCGCCAGCAGCCAAGGGGGAGGGGTAACACTGTTTTTT. It yields the protein CASSQGGGVTLFF.